The 4 T cell receptor beta chains in this list originate from one sample, sequenced in a study of control samples from healthy donors and cancer patients. Some clones are missing from TCRdb's copy, which holds only in-frame ones; the method was immunoSEQ multiplex PCR. This sample has roughly 41,000 clones; around 94% occur once, and the top ten carry about 24%. The sample comprised blood. The receptors stem from a man aged 55 to 70 in good health.

The chain recombines TRBV10-1 with TRBJ2-1; TRBD1 matches 9 bases. Germline V gene data show CDR1 as WNHNN and CDR2 as SYGVQD (reference sequence). Germline trimming cut 4 bases from V and 7 bases from J; bases unmatched to any gene: 8. There are 15 residues in the CDR3. The CDR3 sequence is CASSGTGTGLNEQFF. The CDR3 bases are TGCGCCAGCAGTGGAACCGGGACAGGGCTGAATGAGCAGTTCTTC.

As to this clone: At the DNA level, this CDR3 is encoded by other sequences in the same sample as well. J is TRBJ2-1 and V is TRBV9, with D unclear. This CDR3 is 13 amino acids long. Trimming took 0 bases from V and 3 from J, leaving 4 bases between them. The germline V gene encodes CDR1 SGDLS and CDR2 YYNGEE. CDR3 protein: CASSVEGYNEQFF. The CDR3 DNA follows: TGTGCCAGCAGCGTAGAGGGCTACAATGAGCAGTTCTTC.

The genes are TRBV24-1 and TRBJ2-1; maybe TRBD2 (6 bases). The CDR3 has 15 residues. Germline-derived CDR1 and CDR2 are KGHDR and SFDVKD. V was cut by 0 bases and J by 4 bases, with 9 bases left in between. The CDR3 region has the DNA TGTGCCACCAGTGATTTGCAAAGCGGGTACAATGAGCAGTTCTTC. It is translated as CATSDLQSGYNEQFF.

The gene calls are TRBV19 and TRBJ1-5; maybe TRBD1 (5 bases). The CDR3 runs 15 residues. Germline V gives CDR1 LNHDA, CDR2 SQIVND (reference sequence). The V gene lost 8 bases and the J gene lost 4 bases, with 18 bases spanning the gap. The CDR3 coding sequence is TGTGCCAGTCTATCTGGGGCCAACCTGAATCAGCCCCAGCATTTT. Translation: CASLSGANLNQPQHF. Full variable domain (rest looked up from reference TRBV19 and TRBJ1-5): DGGITQSPKYLFRKEGQNVTLSCEQNLNHDAMYWYRQDPGQGLRLIYYSQIVNDFQKGDIAEGYSVSREKKESFPLTVTSAQKNPTAFYLCASLSGANLNQPQHFGDGTRLSIL.